This TCR beta chain stems from a study of blood T cell repertoires in COVID-19. Across the whole study: Researchers got acute and convalescent COVID-19 samples from the United States, Italy and Spain. The cDNA or gDNA used as material had been derived from T cells, B-cell-depleted T cells, or PBMCs.

The CDR3 loop spans 15 amino acids. Germline V gene data show CDR1 as LNHNV and CDR2 as YYDKDF (reference sequence). V lost 0 bases and J 2 bases, leaving 11 bases between the germline ends. Original processing notes: Amplified reference gene primers provided the basis for estimating nucleated cell counts. TCRdb keeps only in-frame clones here, not all; method: immunoSEQ multiplex PCR. V and J calls and clone size are those listed in that table; D and trimming were worked out from the DNA. The table includes roughly 50,000 clones, 85% to 95% detected once. This chain joins TRBV15 and TRBJ2-7; D gene ambiguous. This TCR was sampled from a man in his fifties or sixties with acute or convalescent COVID-19. What was sequenced was peripheral blood. The CDR3 is CATSRDFSGAYEQYF. CDR3 nucleotide sequence: TGTGCCACCAGCAGAGATTTCTCTGGAGCCTACGAGCAGTACTTC.